The 5 T cell receptor beta chains listed next were all sequenced from one sample in a study of beta chain features in type 1 diabetes (dated by TCRdb to about 2018). Library generation was performed with the immunoSEQ multiplex PCR assay. The entire amount of isolated RNA was reverse transcribed using the High Capacity cDNA Reverse Transcription Kit, so the sequenced TCRB transcripts were expressed ones. The source is immuneACCESS, and TCRdb retained only in-frame sequences with V and J called. Part of the clones is not carried over; for the studies checked, unresolved V genes explain less than half of this, and the remainder is unexplained. Within this sample are roughly 450,000 clones, with about 15% of them counted one time only. Together, the top ten hold 0.03% to 0.04% of the sample. The sequencing input was naive CD4+ T cells from blood. What this sample's cell subset or site label stands for: true naive CD4+ T cells. These receptor sequences come from a young man in good health.

The chain is built from TRBV14 and TRBJ1-1; 7 positions match TRBD1. The length of the CDR3 is 15 residues. V gave up 4 bases and J gave up 3 bases; unmatched junction bases: 8. Germline CDR1 is SGHDN and CDR2 is FVKESK. CDR3 sequence (DNA): TGTGCCAGCAGCCCTACAGGGGTACTACACACTGAAGCTTTCTTT. It is translated as CASSPTGVLHTEAFF.

This chain uses TRBV11-1 with TRBJ2-1, with a weak D call TRBD2 (6 bases). CDR1 is SGHAT, CDR2 FQDESV, per germline (reference sequence). Trimming cost V 5 bases and J 8 bases, with 19 bases left between them. The CDR3 consists of 15 residues. The CDR3 loop is CASSPRGGIVYEQFF. CDR3 sequence (DNA): TGTGCCAGCAGCCCGAGGGGCGGGATTGTATATGAGCAGTTCTTC.

This clone has a count of ten or more. The chain joins TRBV29-1 to TRBJ2-4; D is possibly TRBD1 (5 bases). V lost 4 bases, J lost 8 bases, and 21 bases lay in between. This CDR3 is built from 15 residues. From germline, CDR1 is SQVTM and CDR2 ANQGSEA. CDR3 in amino acids: CSVAIGAGLRDIQYF. CDR3 bases: TGCAGCGTTGCGATTGGAGCAGGGCTCCGGGACATTCAGTACTTC.

The table lists this clone with a few counts. This chain connects TRBV7-6 to TRBJ2-3; D may be TRBD1 (6 bases). The CDR3 is made up of 15 amino acids. The germline gives CDR1 SGHVS, CDR2 FNYEAQ. Trimming left V 1 base short and J 2 bases short, with 10 bases between. Here the CDR3 reads CASSLGTALTDTQYF. The CDR3 DNA reads TGTGCCAGCAGCTTAGGGACAGCCCTCACAGATACGCAGTATTTT.

This sequence joins TRBV2 and TRBJ2-5; possibly TRBD1 for D (5 bases). In germline, CDR1 is SNHLY, CDR2 FYNNEI. V lost 7 bases and J 5 bases, leaving 17 bases between the germline ends. This CDR3 contains 14 residues. The DNA of the CDR3 is TGTGCCAGCACGCCTGGGGCCCTGGTGGAGACCCAGTACTTC. This translates into CASTPGALVETQYF.